This T cell receptor beta chain derives from a study of vaccination effects on CD4 cells after COVID-19. Background on the study: It was two doses of either the BNT162b2 or mRNA-1273 vaccine that participants received.

In germline, CDR1 is MDHEN, CDR2 SYDVKM. The CDR3 totals 14 residues. Trimming removed 2 bases at V and 9 bases at J, with 11 bases between. ViraFEST used viral peptide pools to expand antigen-specific CD4+ T cells before sequencing. When around 9 days of culture had elapsed, CD4+ T cells were isolated. PBMC cultures contained about 2 million cells per well, 9.5 to 10 IU/ml IL-2 and around 9.6 ug/ml peptides. Findings and caveats of the study: Early post-infection timepoints were absent, and convalescent patients were few. Marked clonal contraction was seen in infection- and vaccine-induced clones late after vaccination.

Here immunoSEQ multiplex PCR was the method, and the copy in TCRdb shows in-frame clones only, minus some. Of approximately 54,000 clones listed, roughly 80% were seen once; the top ten hold about 2.2%. As regards this clone: Its target is not known.

Sequencing was performed on CD4+ T cells from PBMCs cultured with HCoV-229E spike peptides, taken before COVID-19 vaccination. This sequence joins TRBV28 and TRBJ1-6; TRBD1 might be the D (5 bases). This TCR was recovered from a human donor who received a COVID-19 vaccine. In nucleotides, the CDR3 is TGTGCCAGCAGTTTACTCAACGGGGCTTCACCCCTCCACTTT. The encoded protein is CASSLLNGASPLHF.